Presented here are 10 T cell receptor beta chains from one specimen sequenced in a study of cytomegalovirus exposure and HLA in healthy donors (dated by TCRdb to 2016 to 2017). The method was the immunoSEQ multiplex PCR assay. A mixture of 60 forward primers for TCR Vbeta segments and 13 reverse primers for TCR Jbeta segments was used in the multiplex PCR. TCRdb took over this immuneACCESS table, retaining in-frame rearrangements with V and J assigned. Such tables are incomplete; in checked studies, under half of the missing clones stem from an unresolved V gene, and the remainder is unexplained. For this sample there are about 160,000 clones; around 83% appear just once. The ten largest clones take up about 2.1% of the sample. Sequencing was done on a sample of PBMCs. The source of these receptors is a man aged 18 to 35 in good health and CMV-seropositive.

The chain employs TRBV7-2 and TRBJ2-3; D is unresolved. With 5 bases removed from V and 2 bases from J, the gap between germline ends came to 11 bases. This CDR3 has 14 amino acids. Germline V gene data show CDR1 as SGHTA and CDR2 as FQGNSA. DNA for the CDR3: TGTGCCAGCAGCCGGCAGACTTACACAGATACGCAGTATTTT. This translates into CASSRQTYTDTQYF.

V and J are TRBV20-1 and TRBJ1-1; D ambiguous. Germline lookup yields CDR1 DFQATT and CDR2 SNEGSKA (reference sequence). The V gene lost 7 bases and the J gene lost 2 bases, with 8 bases spanning the gap. This CDR3 contains 11 residues. CDR3 region: CSVGSNTEAFF. CDR3 nucleotide sequence: TGCAGTGTGGGCAGTAACACTGAAGCTTTCTTT.

This chain connects TRBV27 to TRBJ2-1; perhaps TRBD2 as D (7 bases). Germline assignment: CDR1 MNHEY and CDR2 SMNVEV (reference sequence). CDR3 size: 16 residues. V dropped 2 bases and J dropped 4 bases, with 15 bases sitting between them. In nucleotides, the CDR3 is TGTGCCAGCAGTTTAGGGGGGGCTAATCCTTACAATGAGCAGTTCTTC. Translating gives CASSLGGANPYNEQFF.

The CDR3 coding sequence is TGTGCCAGCAGCTCCTTTGAGGCGGGGGGCACAGATACGCAGTATTTT. This gives the protein CASSSFEAGGTDTQYF. The rearrangement uses TRBV5-4 and TRBJ2-3; 7 bases match TRBD2. CDR3 length: 16 residues. Germline loops: CDR1 SGHNT, CDR2 YYREEE (reference sequence). V trimming: 3 bases; J trimming: 1 base; junction bases outside the gene matches: 8.

The chain carries TRBV2 and TRBJ2-3, with 12 bases aligning to TRBD2. Germline lookup yields CDR1 SNHLY and CDR2 FYNNEI. The J segment lost 7 bases and the V segment lost 2 bases, leaving 7 bases of the junction unmatched. CDR3 length: 16 residues. As DNA, the CDR3 is TGTGCCAGCAGTGAAAGCCTAGCGGGGGGGTTTTATACGCAGTATTTT. Translated, it gives CASSESLAGGFYTQYF. The full variable domain, with the rest looked up from reference TRBV2 and TRBJ2-3, is EPEVTQTPSHQVTQMGQEVILRCVPISNHLYFYWYRQILGQKVEFLVSFYNNEISEKSEIFDDQFSVERPDGSNFTLKIRSTKLEDSAMYFCASSESLAGGFYTQYFGPGTRLTVL.

With respect to this clone: The same CDR3 arises from other DNA sequences in this sample as well. The V and J genes are TRBV29-1 and TRBJ2-7; D might be TRBD1 (5 bases). The CDR3 extends over 12 amino acids. V lost 5 bases and J lost 0, with 8 bases in between. CDR1 is SQVTM and CDR2 is ANQGSEA in the germline V gene. This CDR3 reads CSVFDSSYEQYF. CDR3 DNA: TGCAGCGTTTTCGACAGCTCCTACGAGCAGTACTTC.

J is TRBJ2-2 and V is TRBV5-6, with D possibly being TRBD1 (5 bases). There are 12 residues in the CDR3. V was shortened by 1 base and J by 8 bases, with 6 bases between the two germline ends. The germline V gene encodes CDR1 SGHDT and CDR2 YYEEEE. As DNA, the CDR3 is TGTGCCAGCAGCTTGCAGGGTGGGGAGCTGTTTTTT. It is translated as CASSLQGGELFF.

J is TRBJ2-7 and V is TRBV7-2; unclear D gene. The CDR3 is 15 residues long. V was trimmed by 1 base and J by 2 bases, leaving 12 bases between them. Germline assignment: CDR1 SGHTA and CDR2 FQGNSA. DNA for the CDR3: TGTGCCAGCAGCTTAGACGCTATTACTACCTACGAGCAGTACTTC. This gives the protein CASSLDAITTYEQYF.

This clone was observed once. The rearrangement joins TRBV6-5 to TRBJ2-6; 7 bases are shared with TRBD1. CDR1 and CDR2 (germline): MNHEY, SVGAGI. J was trimmed by 4 bases and V by 4 bases; bases with no gene match: 4. CDR3 size: 15 residues. CDR3 amino acids: CASSSTGAGANVLTF. The CDR3 DNA follows: TGTGCCAGCAGTTCTACAGGGGCCGGGGCCAACGTCCTGACTTTC.

This chain uses TRBV9 with TRBJ1-2; 9 bases align to TRBD1. The V gene's germline CDR1 is SGDLS and CDR2 YYNGEE. The J segment lost 5 bases and the V segment lost 4 bases, leaving 9 bases of the junction unmatched. This CDR3 region has 15 residues. The CDR3 DNA sequence: TGTGCCAGCAGCCCAAGTGGGGACAGGGATTATGGCTACACCTTC. Translating gives CASSPSGDRDYGYTF. Filled out from reference TRBV9 and TRBJ1-2, the complete variable domain reads DSGVTQTPKHLITATGQRVTLRCSPRSGDLSVYWYQQSLDQGLQFLIQYYNGEERAKGNILERFSAQQFPDLHSELNLSSLELGDSALYFCASSPSGDRDYGYTFGSGTRLTVV.